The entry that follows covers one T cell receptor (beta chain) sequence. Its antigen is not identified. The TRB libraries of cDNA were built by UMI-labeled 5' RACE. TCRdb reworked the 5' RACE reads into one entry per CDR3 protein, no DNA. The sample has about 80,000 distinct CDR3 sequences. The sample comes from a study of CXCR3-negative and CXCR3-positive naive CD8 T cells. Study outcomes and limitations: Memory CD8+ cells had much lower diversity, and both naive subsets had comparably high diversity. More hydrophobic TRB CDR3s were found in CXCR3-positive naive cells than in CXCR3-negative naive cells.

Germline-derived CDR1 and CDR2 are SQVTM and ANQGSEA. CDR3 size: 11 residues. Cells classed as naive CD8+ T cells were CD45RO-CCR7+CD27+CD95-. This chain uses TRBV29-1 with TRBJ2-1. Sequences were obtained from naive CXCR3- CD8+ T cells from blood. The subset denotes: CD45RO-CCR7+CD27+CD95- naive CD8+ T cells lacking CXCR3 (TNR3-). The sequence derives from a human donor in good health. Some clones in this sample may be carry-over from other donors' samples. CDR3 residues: CSVDRYNEQFF.